Listed below are T cell receptor beta chains from one sample, sequenced in a study of T cells in tuberculosis. Using immunoSEQ multiplex PCR, the repertoire was profiled, and TCRdb retains in-frame clones only, with some absent. The sample records 20,000 to 25,000 clones, approximately 86% being singletons. The source was PBMCs, collected at tuberculosis diagnosis. These receptors all stem from an adult with tuberculosis. CDR3s leave out the opening cysteine and the closing phenylalanine or tryptophan. A row's size may be missing; if present it is once, few, many or a size class.

V gene: TRBV5-5; clone size: NA; CDR3 protein: ASSYSPGERSLH
V gene: TRBV5-1; clone size: once; CDR3 protein: ASSPRLVSSGDTQY
V gene: TRBV2; clone size: NA; CDR3 protein: ASSRLAGAVETQY
V gene: TRBV5-4; clone size: NA; CDR3 protein: ASSLQGSGNTIY
V gene: TRBV6-4; clone size: NA; CDR3 protein: ASSQTGNSPLH
V gene: TRBV5-1; clone size: once; CDR3 protein: ASSLSPGTSGNTIY
V gene: TRBV28; clone size: NA; CDR3 protein: ASSGTMNTEAF
V gene: TRBV6-5; clone size: once; CDR3 protein: ASSPTGGLPPQH
V gene: TRBV28; clone size: few; CDR3 protein: ASRGERSGERETQY
V gene: TRBV9; clone size: NA; CDR3 protein: ASSLTGAGNTEAF
V gene: TRBV30; clone size: NA; CDR3 protein: AWRGVERARYEQF
V gene: TRBV30; clone size: NA; CDR3 protein: ARETGGLNEAF
V gene: TRBV5-5; clone size: NA; CDR3 protein: ASSLVMTQETQY
V gene: TRBV27; clone size: NA; CDR3 protein: ASSFEGTGAMGYT
V gene: TRBV5-1; clone size: NA; CDR3 protein: ASSIDRGSNQPQH
V gene: TRBV10-1; clone size: few; CDR3 protein: ASSASNYEQY
V gene: TRBV19; clone size: NA; CDR3 protein: ASTLGLLRGNEQF
V gene: TRBV4-1; clone size: NA; CDR3 protein: ASSGAGIDYNEQF
V gene: TRBV7-3; clone size: NA; CDR3 protein: ASSPGGRGAYNEQF
V gene: TRBV7-8; clone size: few; CDR3 protein: ASSSRAYNSPLH
V gene: TRBV2; clone size: once; CDR3 protein: ASSEVTSDSGELF
V gene: TRBV6-5; clone size: NA; CDR3 protein: ASSRDRGSETQY
V gene: TRBV9; clone size: once; CDR3 protein: ASSVEQGMGGEAF
V gene: TRBV6-4; clone size: NA; CDR3 protein: ASSDVISHEQF
V gene: TRBV30; clone size: NA; CDR3 protein: AWYDEGAGNTEAF
V gene: TRBV4-2; clone size: once; CDR3 protein: ASSQEAGGNTEAF
V gene: TRBV7-2; clone size: NA; CDR3 protein: ASSRRTGGYGYGYT
V gene: TRBV9; clone size: NA; CDR3 protein: ASSVGDRGKDTQY
V gene: TRBV4-3; clone size: NA; CDR3 protein: ASRGGGSTTEAF
V gene: TRBV6-5; clone size: NA; CDR3 protein: ASSPLRQATYEQY
V gene: TRBV6-1; clone size: once; CDR3 protein: ASSDRTENYGYT
V gene: TRBV5-1; clone size: NA; CDR3 protein: ASSLVVRGYEQY